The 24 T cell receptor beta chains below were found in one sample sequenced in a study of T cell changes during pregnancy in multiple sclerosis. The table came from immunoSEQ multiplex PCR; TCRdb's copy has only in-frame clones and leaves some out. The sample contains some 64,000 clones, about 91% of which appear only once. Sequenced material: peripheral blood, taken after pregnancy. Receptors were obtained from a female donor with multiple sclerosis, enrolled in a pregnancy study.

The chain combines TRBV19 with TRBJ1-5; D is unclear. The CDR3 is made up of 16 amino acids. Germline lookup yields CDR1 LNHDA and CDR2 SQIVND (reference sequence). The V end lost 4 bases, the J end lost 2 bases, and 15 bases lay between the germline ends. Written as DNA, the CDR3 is TGTGCCAGTAGTAGCGCAGGCCTTGGCGGCAATCAGCCCCAGCATTTT. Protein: CASSSAGLGGNQPQHF. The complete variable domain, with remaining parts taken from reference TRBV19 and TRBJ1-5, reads DGGITQSPKYLFRKEGQNVTLSCEQNLNHDAMYWYRQDPGQGLRLIYYSQIVNDFQKGDIAEGYSVSREKKESFPLTVTSAQKNPTAFYLCASSSAGLGGNQPQHFGDGTRLSIL.

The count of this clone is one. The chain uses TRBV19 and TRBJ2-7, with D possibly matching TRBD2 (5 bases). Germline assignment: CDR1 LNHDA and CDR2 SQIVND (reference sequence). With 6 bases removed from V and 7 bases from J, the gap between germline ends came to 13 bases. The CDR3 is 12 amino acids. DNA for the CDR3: TGTGCCAGTAGCAACGAAGGGAGTGAGCAGTACTTC. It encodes CASSNEGSEQYF. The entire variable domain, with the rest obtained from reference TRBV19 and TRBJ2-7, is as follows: DGGITQSPKYLFRKEGQNVTLSCEQNLNHDAMYWYRQDPGQGLRLIYYSQIVNDFQKGDIAEGYSVSREKKESFPLTVTSAQKNPTAFYLCASSNEGSEQYFGPGTRLTVT.

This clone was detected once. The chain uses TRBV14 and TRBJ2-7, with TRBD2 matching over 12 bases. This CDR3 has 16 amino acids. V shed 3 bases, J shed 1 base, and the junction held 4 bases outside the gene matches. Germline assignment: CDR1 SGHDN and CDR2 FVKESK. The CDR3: CASSHLTSGRSYEQYF. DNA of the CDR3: TGTGCCAGCAGCCATCTGACTAGCGGGAGATCCTACGAGCAGTACTTC.

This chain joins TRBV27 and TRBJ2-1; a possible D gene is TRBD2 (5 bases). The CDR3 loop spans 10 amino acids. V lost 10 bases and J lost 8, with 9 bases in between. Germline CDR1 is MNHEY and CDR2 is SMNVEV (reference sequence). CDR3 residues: CATGGYEQFF. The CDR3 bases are TGTGCCACCGGAGGCTATGAGCAGTTCTTC.

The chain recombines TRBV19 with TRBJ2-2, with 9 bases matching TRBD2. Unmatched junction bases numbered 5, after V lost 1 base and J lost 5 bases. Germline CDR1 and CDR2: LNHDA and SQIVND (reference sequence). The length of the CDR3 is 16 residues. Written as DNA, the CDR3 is TGTGCCAGTAGTATAGGCCCAGCGGGGGGTACCGGGGAGCTGTTTTTT. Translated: CASSIGPAGGTGELFF.

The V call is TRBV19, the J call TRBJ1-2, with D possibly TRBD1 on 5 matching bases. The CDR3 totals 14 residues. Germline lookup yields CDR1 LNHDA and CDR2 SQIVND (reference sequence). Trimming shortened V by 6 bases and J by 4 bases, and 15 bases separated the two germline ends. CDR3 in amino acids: CASSLGQGLYGYTF. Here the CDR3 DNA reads TGTGCCAGTAGCCTCGGGCAGGGACTCTATGGCTACACCTTC.

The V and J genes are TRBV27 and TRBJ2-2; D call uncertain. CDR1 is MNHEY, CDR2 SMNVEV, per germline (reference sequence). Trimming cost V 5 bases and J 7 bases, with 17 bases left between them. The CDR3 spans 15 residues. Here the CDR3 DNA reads TGTGCCAGCAGTCGCTCCACAGAGATCCTCGGGGAGCTGTTTTTT. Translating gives CASSRSTEILGELFF.

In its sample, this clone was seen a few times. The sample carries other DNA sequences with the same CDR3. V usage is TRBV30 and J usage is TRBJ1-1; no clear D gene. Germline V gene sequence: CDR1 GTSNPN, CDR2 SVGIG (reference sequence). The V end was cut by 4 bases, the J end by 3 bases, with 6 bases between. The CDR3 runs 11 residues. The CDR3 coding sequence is TGTGCCTGGAATAGAGACACTGAAGCTTTCTTT. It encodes CAWNRDTEAFF.

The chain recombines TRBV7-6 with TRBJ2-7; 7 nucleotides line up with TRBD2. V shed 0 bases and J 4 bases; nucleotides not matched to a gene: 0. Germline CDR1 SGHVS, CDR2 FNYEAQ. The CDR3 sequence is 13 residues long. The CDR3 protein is CASSLAGGYEQYF. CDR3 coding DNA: TGTGCCAGCAGCTTAGCGGGAGGGTACGAGCAGTACTTC.

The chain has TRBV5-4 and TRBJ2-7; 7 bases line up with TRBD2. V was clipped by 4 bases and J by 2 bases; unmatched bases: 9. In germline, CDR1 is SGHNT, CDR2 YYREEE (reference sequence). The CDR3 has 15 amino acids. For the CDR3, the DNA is TGTGCCAGCAGCCCTCAGCGGGGAGTAACCTACGAGCAGTACTTC. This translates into CASSPQRGVTYEQYF.

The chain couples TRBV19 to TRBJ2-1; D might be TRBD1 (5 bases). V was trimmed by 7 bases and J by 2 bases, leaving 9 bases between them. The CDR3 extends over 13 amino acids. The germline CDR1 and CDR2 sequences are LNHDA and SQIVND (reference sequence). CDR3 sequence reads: CASTKGTYNEQFF. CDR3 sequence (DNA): TGTGCCAGTACTAAGGGGACCTACAATGAGCAGTTCTTC.

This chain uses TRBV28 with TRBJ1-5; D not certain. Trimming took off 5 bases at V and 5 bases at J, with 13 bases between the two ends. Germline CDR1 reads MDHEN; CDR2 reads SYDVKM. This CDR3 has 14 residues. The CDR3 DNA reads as TGTGCCAGCAGTCCGAGTCCCGGGGATCAGCCCCAGCATTTT. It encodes CASSPSPGDQPQHF. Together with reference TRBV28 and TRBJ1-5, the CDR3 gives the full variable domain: DVKVTQSSRYLVKRTGEKVFLECVQDMDHENMFWYRQDPGLGLRLIYFSYDVKMKEKGDIPEGYSVSREKKERFSLILESASTNQTSMYLCASSPSPGDQPQHFGDGTRLSIL.

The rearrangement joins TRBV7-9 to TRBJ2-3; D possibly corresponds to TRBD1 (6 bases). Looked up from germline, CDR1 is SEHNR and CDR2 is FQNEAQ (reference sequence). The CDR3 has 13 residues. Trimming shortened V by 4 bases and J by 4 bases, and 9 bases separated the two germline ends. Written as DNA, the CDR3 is TGTGCCAGCAGCTCCAGGGGACCAGATACGCAGTATTTT. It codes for CASSSRGPDTQYF. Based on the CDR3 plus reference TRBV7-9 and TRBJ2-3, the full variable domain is DTGVSQNPRHKITKRGQNVTFRCDPISEHNRLYWYRQTLGQGPEFLTYFQNEAQLEKSRLLSDRFSAERPKGSFSTLEIQRTEQGDSAMYLCASSSRGPDTQYFGPGTRLTVL.

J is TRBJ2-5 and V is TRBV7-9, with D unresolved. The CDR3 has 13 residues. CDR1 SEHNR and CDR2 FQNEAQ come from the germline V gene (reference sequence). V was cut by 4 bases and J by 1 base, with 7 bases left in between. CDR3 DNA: TGTGCCAGCAGCTCCGATAGCCAAGAGACCCAGTACTTC. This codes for CASSSDSQETQYF. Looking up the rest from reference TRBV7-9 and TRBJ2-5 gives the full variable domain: DTGVSQNPRHKITKRGQNVTFRCDPISEHNRLYWYRQTLGQGPEFLTYFQNEAQLEKSRLLSDRFSAERPKGSFSTLEIQRTEQGDSAMYLCASSSDSQETQYFGPGTRLLVL.

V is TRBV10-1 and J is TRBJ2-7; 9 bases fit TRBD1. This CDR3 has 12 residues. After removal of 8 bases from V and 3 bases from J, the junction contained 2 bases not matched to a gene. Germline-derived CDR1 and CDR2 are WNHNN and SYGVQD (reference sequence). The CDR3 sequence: CASGDRVYEQYF. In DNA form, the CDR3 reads TGCGCCAGCGGGGACAGGGTCTACGAGCAGTACTTC.

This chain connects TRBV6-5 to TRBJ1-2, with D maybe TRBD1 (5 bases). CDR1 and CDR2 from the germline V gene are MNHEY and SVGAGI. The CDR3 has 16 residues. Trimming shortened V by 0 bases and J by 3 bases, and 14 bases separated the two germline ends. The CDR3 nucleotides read TGTGCCAGCAGTTACTCTACAGGAGCTACCTACTATGGCTACACCTTC. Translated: CASSYSTGATYYGYTF.

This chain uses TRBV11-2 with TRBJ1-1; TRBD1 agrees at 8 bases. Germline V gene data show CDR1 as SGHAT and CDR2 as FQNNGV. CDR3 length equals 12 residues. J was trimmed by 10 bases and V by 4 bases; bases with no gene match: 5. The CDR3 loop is CASSSQGARAFF. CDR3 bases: TGTGCCAGCAGCTCTCAGGGGGCGCGAGCTTTCTTT.

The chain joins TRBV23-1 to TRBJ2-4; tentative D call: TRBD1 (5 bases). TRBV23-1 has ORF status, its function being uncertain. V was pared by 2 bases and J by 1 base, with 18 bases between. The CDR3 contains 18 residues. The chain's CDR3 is CASSQGRAVMAAKNIQYF. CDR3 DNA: TGCGCCAGCAGTCAAGGCAGGGCGGTTATGGCGGCCAAAAACATTCAGTACTTC.

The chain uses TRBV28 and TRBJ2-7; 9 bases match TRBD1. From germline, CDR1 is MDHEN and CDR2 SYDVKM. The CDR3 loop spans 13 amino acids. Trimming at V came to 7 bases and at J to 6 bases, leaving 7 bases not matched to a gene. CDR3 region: CASNPGTGTEQYF. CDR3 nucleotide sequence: TGTGCCAGCAACCCCGGGACAGGGACCGAGCAGTACTTC.

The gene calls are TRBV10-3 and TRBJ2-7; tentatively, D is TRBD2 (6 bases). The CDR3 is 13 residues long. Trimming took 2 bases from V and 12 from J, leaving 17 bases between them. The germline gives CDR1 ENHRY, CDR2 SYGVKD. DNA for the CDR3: TGTGCCATCAGTGAGAGGTCTGCGGGACGGGCGTACTTC. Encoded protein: CAISERSAGRAYF.

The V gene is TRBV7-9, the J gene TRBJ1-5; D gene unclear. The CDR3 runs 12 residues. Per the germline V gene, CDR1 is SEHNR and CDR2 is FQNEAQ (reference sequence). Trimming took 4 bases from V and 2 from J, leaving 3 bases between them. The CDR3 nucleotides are TGTGCCAGCAGCTCTGGCAATCAGCCCCAGCATTTT. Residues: CASSSGNQPQHF.

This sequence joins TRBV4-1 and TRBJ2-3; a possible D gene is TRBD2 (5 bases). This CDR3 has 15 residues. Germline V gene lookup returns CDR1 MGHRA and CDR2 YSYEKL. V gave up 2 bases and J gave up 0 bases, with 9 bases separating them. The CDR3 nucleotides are TGCGCCAGCAGCCAATCGTCGGGAAGCACAGATACGCAGTATTTT. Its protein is CASSQSSGSTDTQYF.

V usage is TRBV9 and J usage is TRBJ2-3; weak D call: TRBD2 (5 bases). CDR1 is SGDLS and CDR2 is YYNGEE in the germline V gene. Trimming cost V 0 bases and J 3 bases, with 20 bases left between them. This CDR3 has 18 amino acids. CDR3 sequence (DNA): TGTGCCAGCAGCGTAGCGGAAACAAACGGACTTCTGACAGATACGCAGTATTTT. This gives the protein CASSVAETNGLLTDTQYF.

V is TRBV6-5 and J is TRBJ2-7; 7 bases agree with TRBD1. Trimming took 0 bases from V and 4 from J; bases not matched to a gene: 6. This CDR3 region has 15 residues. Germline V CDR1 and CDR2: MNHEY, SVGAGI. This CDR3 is CASSYSGQRIYEQYF. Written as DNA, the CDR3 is TGTGCCAGCAGTTACTCGGGACAGAGGATTTACGAGCAGTACTTC.